This TCR beta chain was found in a study of T-cell memory formation after mild COVID-19. Study results and limitations: Whereas later expanders leaned CD4+, clones contracting day 15 to 85 showed a balanced CD4/CD8 makeup.

TCRdb reprocessed the 5' RACE reads with MiXCR, giving one entry per CDR3 protein. The repertoire holds 11,000 to 15,000 distinct CDR3 sequences, with approximately 19% as singletons. The CDR3 runs 15 residues. With 0 bases clipped from V and 1 base from J, the junction kept 4 bases outside the gene matches. Germline CDR1 and CDR2: SGDLS and YYNGEE. Many counts were recorded for this clonotype. Its specificity is unknown. Sequencing was carried out using PBMCs or a T cell subset sorted from them (not recorded which). This TCR was recovered from an adult woman who had mild COVID-19 (a few samples of this study predate the infection). Cell type and time point are not known. The chain has TRBV9 and TRBJ2-7; 7 bases map to TRBD2. As DNA, the CDR3 is TGTGCCAGCAGCGTAGAAACTAGCGAGTCCTACGAGCAGTACTTC. Translated, it gives CASSVETSESYEQYF.